The TCR beta chain described here comes from a study of cytomegalovirus exposure and HLA in healthy donors. General study points: Analyses of presence/absence relied on an assumption of roughly uniform sequencing depth across donors. Follow-up analysis found HLA locus-dependent TCR association rates, highest for DRB1 and lowest for HLA-C. Using the classifier, cytomegalovirus status was reportedly diagnosed with high specificity and sensitivity. HLA restriction was apparent for most CMV-associated TCR beta chains in a later analysis.

A multiplex PCR was run with 60 Vbeta primers and 13 Jbeta primers. Assay used: immunoSEQ multiplex PCR; TCRdb lists only in-frame clones, some missing. The repertoire table contains 60,000 to 100,000 clones. The ends were cut back, 2 bases at V and 8 bases at J, with 10 bases in the middle. This CDR3 has 13 amino acids. CDR1 is SGHAT and CDR2 is FQDESV in the germline V gene (reference sequence). About this clone itself: What it binds is not known.

V gene TRBV11-1 combines with J gene TRBJ2-1; D possibly corresponds to TRBD1 (5 bases). This clonotype originated in a man aged 30 to 39 in good health and CMV-seronegative. Material: PBMCs. This CDR3 reads CASSLTLTDEQFF. The CDR3 bases are TGTGCCAGCAGCTTAACTTTGACAGATGAGCAGTTCTTC.